This T cell receptor beta chain comes out of a study of cytomegalovirus exposure and HLA in healthy donors. V gave up 2 bases and J gave up 0 bases, with 23 bases separating them. CDR1 and CDR2 (germline): SEHNR, FQNEAQ (reference sequence). This CDR3 has 19 residues. PCR amplification relied on 60 Vbeta primers (plus 13 Jbeta primers). TCRdb's copy holds only in-frame clones and misses some; the assay was immunoSEQ multiplex PCR. Of 150,000 or so clones in the sample, approximately 80% were seen once. The sample comprised PBMCs. The gene calls are TRBV7-9 and TRBJ2-7, with D tentatively TRBD2 (7 bases). This receptor was obtained from a male donor in good health and CMV-seronegative. CDR3 DNA: TGTGCCAGCAGCTTATCGAACCCCAGAAAGGGGGGGACCTCCTACGAGCAGTACTTC. Protein: CASSLSNPRKGGTSYEQYF.